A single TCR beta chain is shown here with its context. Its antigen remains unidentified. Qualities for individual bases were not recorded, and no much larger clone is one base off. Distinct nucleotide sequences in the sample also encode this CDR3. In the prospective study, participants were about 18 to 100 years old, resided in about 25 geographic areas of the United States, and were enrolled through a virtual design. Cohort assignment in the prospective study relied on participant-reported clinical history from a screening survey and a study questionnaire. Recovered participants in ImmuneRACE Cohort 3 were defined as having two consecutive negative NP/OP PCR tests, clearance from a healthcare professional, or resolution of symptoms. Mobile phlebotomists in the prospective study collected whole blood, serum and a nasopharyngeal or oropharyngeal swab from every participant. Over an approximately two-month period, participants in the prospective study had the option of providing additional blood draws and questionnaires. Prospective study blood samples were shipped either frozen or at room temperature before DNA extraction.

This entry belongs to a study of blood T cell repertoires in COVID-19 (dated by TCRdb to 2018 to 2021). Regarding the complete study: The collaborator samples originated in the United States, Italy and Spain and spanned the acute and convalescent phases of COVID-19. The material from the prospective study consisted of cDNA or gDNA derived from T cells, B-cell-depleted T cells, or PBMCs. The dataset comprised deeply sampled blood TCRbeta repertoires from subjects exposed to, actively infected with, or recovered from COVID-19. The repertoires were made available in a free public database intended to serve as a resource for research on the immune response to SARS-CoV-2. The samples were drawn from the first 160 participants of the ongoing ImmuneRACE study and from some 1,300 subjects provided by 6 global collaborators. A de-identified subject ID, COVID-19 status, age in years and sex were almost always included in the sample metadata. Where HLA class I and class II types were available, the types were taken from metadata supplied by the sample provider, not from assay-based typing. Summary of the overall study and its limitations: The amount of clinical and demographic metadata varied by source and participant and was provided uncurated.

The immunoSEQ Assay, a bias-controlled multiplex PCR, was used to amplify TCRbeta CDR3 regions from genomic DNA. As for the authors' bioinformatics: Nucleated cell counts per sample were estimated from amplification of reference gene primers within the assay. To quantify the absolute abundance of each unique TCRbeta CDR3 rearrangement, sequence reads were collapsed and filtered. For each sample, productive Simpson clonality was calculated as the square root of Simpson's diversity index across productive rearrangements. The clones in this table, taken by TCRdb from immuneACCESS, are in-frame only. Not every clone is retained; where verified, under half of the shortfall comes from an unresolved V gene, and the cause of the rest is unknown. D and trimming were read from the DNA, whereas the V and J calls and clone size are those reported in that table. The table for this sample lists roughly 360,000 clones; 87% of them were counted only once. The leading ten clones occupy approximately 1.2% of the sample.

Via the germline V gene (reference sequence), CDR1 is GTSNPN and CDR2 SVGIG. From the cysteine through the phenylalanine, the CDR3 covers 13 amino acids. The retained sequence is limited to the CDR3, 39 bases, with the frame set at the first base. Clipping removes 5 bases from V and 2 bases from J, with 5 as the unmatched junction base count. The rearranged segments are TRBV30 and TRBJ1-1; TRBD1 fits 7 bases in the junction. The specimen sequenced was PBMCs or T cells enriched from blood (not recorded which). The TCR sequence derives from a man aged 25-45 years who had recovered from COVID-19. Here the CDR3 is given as CAWAGQINTEAFF. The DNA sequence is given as TGTGCCTGGGCGGGACAGATTAACACTGAAGCTTTCTTT.